This record looks at one TCR beta chain sequence and its context. The antigen remains undetermined. As for time point: pre-sensitization, week 0. Sample treatment: therapeutic diphenylcyclopropenone sensitization with weekly scalp DPC. This entry is derived from a study of human T cells and chemical hapten exposure. About the research overall: Cases of alopecia areata, totalis or universalis occurred in a predominantly female patient group.

Unique molecular identifiers were linked by the library to individual cDNA molecules. TCRdb recomputed calls from the RACE reads with MiXCR, one row per CDR3 protein. The sample has more than 150,000 distinct CDR3 sequences, around 30% seen once. Study results and caveats: It was expanded TCRs that formed significantly more large CDR3 similarity clusters than controls did.

The V end was cut by 2 bases, the J end by 4 bases, with 9 bases between. The CDR3 is made up of 13 amino acids. Germline V lookup: CDR1 DFQATT, CDR2 SNEGSKA (reference sequence). The chain carries TRBV20-1 and TRBJ1-5; D is uncertain. The origin of this receptor is a woman aged 30 to 39 with alopecia areata. Some clones in this sample may be carry-over from other donors' samples. The sample in question was whole blood, obtained in connection with sensitization to the hapten diphenylcyclopropenone (DPC). The CDR3 DNA reads as TGCAGTGCTAGAAATCCACTAAATCAGCCCCAGCATTTT. Its protein is CSARNPLNQPQHF.